The next 20 T cell receptor beta chains were all read from a single sample in a study of T cell repertoires in cytomegalovirus infection. TCRdb redid the calling of the reads with MiXCR, one entry per CDR3 protein. This repertoire shows 250,000 to 300,000 distinct CDR3 sequences, roughly 9% found once; its top ten account for more than 12%. Sample: PBMCs. All receptors come from a human donor in good health (CMV status not recorded). Some clones in this sample may be carry-over from other donors' samples.

This clonotype has more than one count but fewer than ten. The chain carries TRBV2 and TRBJ2-1; weak D call: TRBD2 (5 bases). The CDR3 sequence is 16 residues long. Germline values: CDR1 SNHLY, CDR2 FYNNEI. V was pared by 4 bases and J by 2 bases, with 15 bases between. CDR3 region: CASSARERHTYNEQFF. CDR3 coding DNA: TGTGCCAGCAGTGCTAGGGAGCGGCACACCTACAATGAGCAGTTCTTC.

This clonotype has a count of ten or more. The chain joins TRBV7-2 to TRBJ2-2; 8 bases map to TRBD2. With V trimmed by 1 base and J by 3 bases, 7 bases remained unmatched. The CDR3 is made up of 17 amino acids. Germline CDR1 SGHTA, CDR2 FQGNSA. CDR3 loop: CASSLVLPSGYTGELFF. The CDR3 bases are TGTGCCAGCAGCTTAGTGTTACCTAGCGGGTACACCGGGGAGCTGTTTTTT.

This chain links TRBV19 with TRBJ1-1; a weak D match, TRBD1 (6 bases). Trimming stripped 10 bases from V and 7 bases from J, with 13 bases between. The CDR3 spans 11 residues. Per the germline V gene, CDR1 is LNHDA and CDR2 is SQIVND (reference sequence). CDR3 sequence reads: CATRTASEAFF. The DNA for the CDR3 is TGTGCCACCCGGACAGCCAGTGAAGCTTTCTTT. Based on the CDR3 plus reference TRBV19 and TRBJ1-1, the full variable domain is DGGITQSPKYLFRKEGQNVTLSCEQNLNHDAMYWYRQDPGQGLRLIYYSQIVNDFQKGDIAEGYSVSREKKESFPLTVTSAQKNPTAFYLCATRTASEAFFGQGTRLTVV.

This clonotype has just a few counts. This sequence joins TRBV27 and TRBJ2-5, with D possibly TRBD2 on 6 matching bases. Germline V gives CDR1 MNHEY, CDR2 SMNVEV (reference sequence). The CDR3 runs to 15 residues. V lost 3 bases, J lost 2 bases, and 13 bases lay in between. The CDR3 region has the DNA TGTGCCAGCAGTTTTTTGGGCGGGGCTCAAGAGACCCAGTACTTC. This encodes CASSFLGGAQETQYF.

This clonotype was seen at least ten times. CDR3 amino acids: CASTFIRNTEAFF. The CDR3 DNA reads as TGTGCCAGCACCTTCATTCGGAACACTGAAGCTTTCTTT. This chain links TRBV28 with TRBJ1-1, with D uncertain. This CDR3 has 13 amino acids. Looked up from germline, CDR1 is MDHEN and CDR2 is SYDVKM. Trimming stripped 7 bases from V and 1 base from J, with 10 bases between.

The V gene is TRBV5-1, the J gene TRBJ2-2, with D tentatively TRBD1 (5 bases). Looked up from germline, CDR1 is SGHRS and CDR2 is YFSETQ. The CDR3 sequence is 15 residues long. Trimming stripped 3 bases from V and 6 bases from J, with 15 bases between. The CDR3 is CASSSSGWKAGELFF. The CDR3 nucleotides read TGCGCCAGCAGCTCGTCAGGGTGGAAAGCCGGGGAGCTGTTTTTT.

This clonotype was picked up many times. The chain employs TRBV6-1 and TRBJ2-1; the D gene is possibly TRBD1 (5 bases). Deletions cut 11 bases from V and 6 bases from J, with 11 bases between. This CDR3 spans 11 amino acids. The germline V gene encodes CDR1 MNHNS and CDR2 SASEGT. CDR3 in DNA: TGTGCCGTACACCAGGGCAATGAGCAGTTCTTC. This sequence encodes CAVHQGNEQFF.

This clonotype was observed many times. This sequence joins TRBV7-8 and TRBJ2-1; the D gene could be TRBD1 or TRBD2 (6 bases each). The CDR3 has 14 amino acids. The germline V gene has CDR1 SGHVS and CDR2 FQNEAQ. V gave up 5 bases and J gave up 8 bases, with 16 bases separating them. Here the CDR3 reads CASSLRGGWDEQFF. CDR3 nucleotide sequence: TGTGCCAGCAGCCTCAGAGGGGGGTGGGATGAGCAGTTCTTC. Full variable domain (outside the CDR3, taken from reference TRBV7-8 and TRBJ2-1): GAGVSQSPRYKVAKRGQDVALRCDPISGHVSLFWYQQALGQGPEFLTYFQNEAQLDKSGLPSDRFFAERPEGSVSTLKIQRTQQEDSAVYLCASSLRGGWDEQFFGPGTRLTVL.

The sample holds many counts of this clonotype. The V call is TRBV7-2, the J call TRBJ2-3; D ambiguous. This CDR3 region has 13 residues. Germline-derived CDR1 and CDR2 are SGHTA and FQGNSA. The ends were cut back, 1 base at V and 4 bases at J, with 6 bases in the middle. CDR3 in amino acids: CASSLVGPDTQYF. As DNA, the CDR3 is TGTGCCAGCAGCTTAGTAGGGCCAGATACGCAGTATTTT.

This chain connects TRBV19 to TRBJ1-1; 7 bases fit TRBD1. The CDR3 sequence is 13 residues long. Germline CDR1 reads LNHDA; CDR2 reads SQIVND (reference sequence). J lost 0 bases, V lost 9 bases, and 4 bases had no gene match. The CDR3 region is CARSGQLNTEAFF. CDR3 coding DNA: TGTGCCAGGTCGGGACAGTTGAACACTGAAGCTTTCTTT.

In this sample, this clonotype turned up a few times. This chain uses TRBV18 with TRBJ1-6, with D possibly matching TRBD1 (5 bases). The CDR3 spans 16 residues. V was clipped by 2 bases and J by 7 bases, with 15 bases between them. CDR1 and CDR2 (germline): KGHSH, LQKENI. CDR3: CASSPLGENSNSPLHF. The CDR3 DNA follows: TGTGCCAGCTCACCATTGGGGGAGAACAGCAATTCACCCCTCCACTTT.

This clonotype was detected only a few times. The chain couples TRBV29-1 to TRBJ2-3; 8 nucleotides line up with TRBD1. CDR3 size: 12 residues. Germline values: CDR1 SQVTM, CDR2 ANQGSEA. V was pared by 4 bases and J by 5 bases, with 2 bases of the junction left unmatched. The CDR3, as DNA: TGCAGCGTTGGGACAGGGCAAGATACGCAGTATTTT. Its translation: CSVGTGQDTQYF.

There are a few counts of this clonotype. The rearrangement joins TRBV7-8 to TRBJ1-1, with no clear D. V lost 4 bases and J lost 2, with 11 bases in between. The CDR3 has 14 residues. Germline V gives CDR1 SGHVS, CDR2 FQNEAQ. CDR3 coding DNA: TGTGCCAGCAGCTCTCCGGGGATAAACACTGAAGCTTTCTTT. Translation: CASSSPGINTEAFF.

V and J are TRBV28 and TRBJ1-2; TRBD1 is a possible D gene (5 bases). Germline CDR1 MDHEN, CDR2 SYDVKM. The length of the CDR3 is 15 residues. The V gene lost 3 bases and the J gene lost 4 bases, with 15 bases spanning the gap. The CDR3 DNA reads TGTGCCAGCAGTTTCCTACAGGCCTTGTCCTATGGCTACACCTTC. Residues: CASSFLQALSYGYTF.

The rearrangement links TRBV20-1 to TRBJ2-1, with 11 bases identical to TRBD2. The germline V gene encodes CDR1 DFQATT and CDR2 SNEGSKA (reference sequence). This CDR3 is built from 16 residues. The ends lost 3 bases at V and 6 bases at J; junction bases unmatched: 10. The CDR3 bases are TGCAGTGCTAGTGGGTCTTTAGCGGGAGGGCCCAATGAGCAGTTCTTC. Translated, it gives CSASGSLAGGPNEQFF.

This clonotype was observed a few times. This chain connects TRBV9 to TRBJ2-1; D is tentatively TRBD1 or TRBD2 (5 bases each). CDR3 size: 12 residues. Looked up from germline, CDR1 is SGDLS and CDR2 is YYNGEE. The V and J ends lost 4 bases and 9 bases respectively, with 11 bases between them. The CDR3 is CASSPHGGEQFF. The DNA for the CDR3 is TGTGCCAGCAGCCCTCATGGGGGTGAGCAGTTCTTC.

The CDR3 DNA follows: TGTGCCAGCAGGAGACAGGGGCCTGGAAACACCATATATTTT. This codes for CASRRQGPGNTIYF. The chain couples TRBV12-3 or TRBV12-4 to TRBJ1-3, with 8 bases fitting TRBD1. V was clipped by 6 bases and J by 2 bases; unmatched bases: 3. The length of the CDR3 is 14 residues.

This clonotype was recorded at least ten times. The rearrangement uses TRBV6-1 and TRBJ1-1, with 10 bases that match TRBD1. The CDR3 loop spans 15 amino acids. Trimming took 6 bases from V and 3 from J; bases not matched to a gene: 7. Germline V gene data show CDR1 as MNHNS and CDR2 as SASEGT. DNA of the CDR3: TGTGCCAGCAGGGCGCGGACAGGGGGGGACACTGAAGCTTTCTTT. It is translated as CASRARTGGDTEAFF.

This clonotype was found many times. This rearrangement joins TRBV4-1 to TRBJ2-5; possible D gene TRBD2, 6 bases. The CDR3 length is 14 residues. Germline loops: CDR1 MGHRA, CDR2 YSYEKL. V was clipped by 1 base and J by 2 bases, with 8 bases between them. For the CDR3, the DNA is TGCGCCAGCAGCCAAGGTGGGGGGCAAGAGACCCAGTACTTC. It translates to CASSQGGGQETQYF.

The gene calls are TRBV5-6 and TRBJ1-2, with D tentatively TRBD1 (5 bases). With 1 base removed from V and 2 bases from J, the gap between germline ends came to 12 bases. Germline-derived CDR1 and CDR2 are SGHDT and YYEEEE. The CDR3 has 15 amino acids. This CDR3 is CASSLLGGKNYGYTF. CDR3 coding DNA: TGTGCCAGCAGCTTGTTGGGGGGGAAGAACTATGGCTACACCTTC.